This TCR beta chain was documented in a study of CD8 T cells in Susac syndrome. Whole-study findings and limits: It was acknowledged by the study that relatively few individuals were included in its TCR sequencing and HLA analysis.

CD8+ and CD4+ blood T cells underwent TCR beta sequencing. The CD8+ and CD4+ T cells were isolated magnetically using a negative isolation approach, whereas the TEMRA cells were enriched by FACS. Concerning this clonotype itself: Its specificity is unknown.

This CDR3 comprises 15 residues. The ends were cut back, 5 bases at V and 3 bases at J, with 14 bases in the middle. Germline CDR1 MDHEN, CDR2 SYDVKM. The authors reverse transcribed about 0.5 to 1 ug RNA with random hexamers. Each CDR3 protein gets one entry after TCRdb re-called the immunoSEQ multiplex PCR reads with MiXCR. The repertoire holds approximately 70,000 distinct CDR3 sequences, around 95% seen once, with less than 0.65% in the top ten. The receptor was isolated from a human donor with multiple sclerosis. The sample was CD8+ T cells from PBMCs. This sequence joins TRBV28 and TRBJ2-1, with D possibly matching TRBD1 (6 bases). CDR3 amino acids: CASSLAGDNYNEQFF. The CDR3 DNA follows: TGTGCCAGCAGTCTAGCTGGGGACAACTACAATGAGCAGTTCTTC.